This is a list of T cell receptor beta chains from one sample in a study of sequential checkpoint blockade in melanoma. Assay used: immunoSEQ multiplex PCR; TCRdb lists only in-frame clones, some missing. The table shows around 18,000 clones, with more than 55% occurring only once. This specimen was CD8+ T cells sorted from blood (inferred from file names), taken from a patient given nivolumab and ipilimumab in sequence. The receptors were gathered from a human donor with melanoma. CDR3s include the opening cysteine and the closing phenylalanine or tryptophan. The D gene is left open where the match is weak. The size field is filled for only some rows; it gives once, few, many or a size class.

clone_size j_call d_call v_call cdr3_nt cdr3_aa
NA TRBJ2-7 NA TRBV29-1 TGCAGCGTCCTACAGGGAACGAGCGAGCAGTACTTC CSVLQGTSEQYF
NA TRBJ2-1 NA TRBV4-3 TGCGCCAGCAGCCAAGATGACAGGAGATACAATGAGCAGTTCTTC CASSQDDRRYNEQFF
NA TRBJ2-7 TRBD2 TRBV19 TGTGCCAGTAGTATAAATAGCGGGAGGCGGCGGTTCGAGCAGTACTTC CASSINSGRRRFEQYF
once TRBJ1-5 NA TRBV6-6 TGTGCCAGCAGTTACTCGTTAGGGGAGGATCAGCCCCAGCATTTT CASSYSLGEDQPQHF
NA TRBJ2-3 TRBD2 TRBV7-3 TGTGCCAGCAGCCTGGGACTAGCGGGGAGTGTCATAGATACGCAGTATTTT CASSLGLAGSVIDTQYF
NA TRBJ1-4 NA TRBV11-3 TGTGCCAGCAGCTTAGTTGACAGCCCTAATGAAAAACTGTTTTTT CASSLVDSPNEKLFF
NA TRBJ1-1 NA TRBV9 TGTGCCAGCAGTGACGACGGGTACACTGAAGCTTTCTTT CASSDDGYTEAFF
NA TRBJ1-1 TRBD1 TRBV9 TGTGCCAGCAGCTCAGGGACAGGGCTGAACACTGAAGCTTTCTTT CASSSGTGLNTEAFF
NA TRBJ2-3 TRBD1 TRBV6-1 TGTGCCAGCAGTACTACAGGGGAAGCAGATACGCAGTATTTT CASSTTGEADTQYF
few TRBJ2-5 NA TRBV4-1 TGCGCCAGCAGCCAAGAACAGCTTTCTCAAGAGACCCAGTACTTC CASSQEQLSQETQYF
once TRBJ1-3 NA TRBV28 TGTGCCAGCAGCCCGGGGGGCACCATATATTTT CASSPGGTIYF
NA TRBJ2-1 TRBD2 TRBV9 TGTGCCAGCAGCGTAGCTTCGGGACTAGCGGGAGATGAGCAGTTCTTC CASSVASGLAGDEQFF
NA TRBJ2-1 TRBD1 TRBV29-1 TGCAGCGTTGAAGGCGCAGGGGGCTACAATGAGCAGTTCTTC CSVEGAGGYNEQFF
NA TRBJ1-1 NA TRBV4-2 TGTGCCAGCAGCCAGGGTGCGGGCACTGAAGCTTTCTTT CASSQGAGTEAFF
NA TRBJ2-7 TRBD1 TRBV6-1 TGTGCCATCAGTGAGTTCCAGGACAGGGGCTACGAGCAGTACTTC CAISEFQDRGYEQYF
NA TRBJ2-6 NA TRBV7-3 TGTGCCAGCAGCTTAAGTCCGGCCACCCTGGGAGCGGACGTCCTGACTTTC CASSLSPATLGADVLTF
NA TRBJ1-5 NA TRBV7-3 TGTGCCAGCAGCCGCGATTATTATAGCAATCAGCCCCAGCATTTT CASSRDYYSNQPQHF
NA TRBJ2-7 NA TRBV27 TGTGCCAGCAGCCGCGGGACAGTCTCTTCCTACGAGCAGTACTTC CASSRGTVSSYEQYF
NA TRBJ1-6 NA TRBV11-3 TGTGCCAGCAGCTTTGTGGGGCGTAGCTCCTATAATTCACCCCTCCACTTT CASSFVGRSSYNSPLHF
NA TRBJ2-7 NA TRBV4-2 TGTGCCAGCAGCCAAGATTCCAGGGCCTACGAGCAGTACTTC CASSQDSRAYEQYF
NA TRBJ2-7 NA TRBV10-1 TGCGCCAGCAGTGCGGGAAGTCTTTACGAGCAGTACTTC CASSAGSLYEQYF
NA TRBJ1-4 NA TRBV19 TGTGCCAGTAAAATAGGGGGGGCACCTAATGAAAAACTGTTTTTT CASKIGGAPNEKLFF
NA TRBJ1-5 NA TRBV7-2 TGTGCCAGCAGCTTAGGACTCGGACTCAATCAGCCCCAGCATTTT CASSLGLGLNQPQHF
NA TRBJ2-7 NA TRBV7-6 TGTGCCAGCAGCTCCCGCCGGGGAGAGCAGTACTTC CASSSRRGEQYF
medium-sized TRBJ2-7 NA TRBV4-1 TGCGCCAGCAGCCAAGATCGACAGGTGAGCTCCTACGAGCAGTACTTC CASSQDRQVSSYEQYF
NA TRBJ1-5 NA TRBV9 TGTGCCAGCAGCCGAGGGGGGGATCACAATCAGCCCCAGCATTTT CASSRGGDHNQPQHF
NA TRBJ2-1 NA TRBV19 TGTGCCACGAAACCGGGACTTAACTACAATGAGCAGTTCTTC CATKPGLNYNEQFF
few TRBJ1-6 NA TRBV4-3 TGCGCCAGCAGCGTTAGTTATCACAGCTATAATTCACCCCTCCACTTT CASSVSYHSYNSPLHF
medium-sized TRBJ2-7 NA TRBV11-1 TGTGCCAGCAGCTTAGGAATGGACAGTCTCTACGAGCAGTACTTC CASSLGMDSLYEQYF
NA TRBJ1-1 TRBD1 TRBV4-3 TGCGCCAGCAGCCAAGCCGAAGACAGGGTTGAAGCTTTCTTT CASSQAEDRVEAFF
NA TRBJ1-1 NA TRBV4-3 TGCGCCAGCAGCCAAGAAGGGGTGGAGGCTTTCTTT CASSQEGVEAFF
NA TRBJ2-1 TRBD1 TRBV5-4 TGTGCCAGCAGCTTGGAGGGGGCGCGCCATGAGCAGTTCTTC CASSLEGARHEQFF
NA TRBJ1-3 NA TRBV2 TGTGCCAGCAGTGACGTCACAGGCCGCTCTGGAAACACCATATATTTT CASSDVTGRSGNTIYF
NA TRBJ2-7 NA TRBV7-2 TGTGCCAGCAGCTTAGCGGCTGGAGGCTCCTACGAGCAGTACTTC CASSLAAGGSYEQYF
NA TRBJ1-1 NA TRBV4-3 TGCGCCAGCAGCCAAGATGATTATAGCCCTGAAGCTTTCTTT CASSQDDYSPEAFF
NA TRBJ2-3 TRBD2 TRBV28 TGTGCCAGCACCATGGGGGACTATCGGCACGGAGGTACGCAGTATTTT CASTMGDYRHGGTQYF
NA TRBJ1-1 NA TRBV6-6 TGTGCCATCGGTAACCCTGAAGCTTTCTTT CAIGNPEAFF
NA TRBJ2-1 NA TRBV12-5 TGTGCTAGTGGTTTGGGAAGGGGGGGGCCCGGGGATGAGCAGTTCTTC CASGLGRGGPGDEQFF
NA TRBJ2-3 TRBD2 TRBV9 TGTGCCAGCAGCGTAGAGGGACTAGCGGGAACCTCCGATACGCAGTATTTT CASSVEGLAGTSDTQYF
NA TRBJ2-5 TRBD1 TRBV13 TGTGCCAGCAGCACCCGGGACAGGCAAGAGACCCAGTACTTC CASSTRDRQETQYF
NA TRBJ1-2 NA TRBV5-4 TGTGCCAGCAGATTCGACAGCGTCTATGGCTACACCTTC CASRFDSVYGYTF
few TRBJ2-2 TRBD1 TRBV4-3 TGCGCCAGCAGCCAGGAGCTGTCCGGGACAGAGAACACCGGGGAGCTGTTTTTT CASSQELSGTENTGELFF
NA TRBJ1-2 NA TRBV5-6 TGTGCCAGCAGCTTTCAGGGACTAGACTATGGCTACACCTTC CASSFQGLDYGYTF
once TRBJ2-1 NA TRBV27 TGTGCCAGCAGTTCCGGGACTCAAAATGAGCAGTTCTTC CASSSGTQNEQFF
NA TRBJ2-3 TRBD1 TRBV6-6 TGTGCCAGCAGTGCGGACAGGTCGTCAGATACGCAGTATTTT CASSADRSSDTQYF
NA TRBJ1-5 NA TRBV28 TGTGCCAGCAGTTTATACAGGGAAGTTCAGCCCCAGCATTTT CASSLYREVQPQHF
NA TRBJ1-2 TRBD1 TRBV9 TGTGCCAGCAGCGGCAAACGGGACAGGGCATCCTATGGCTACACCTTC CASSGKRDRASYGYTF
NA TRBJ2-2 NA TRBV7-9 TGTGCCAGCCAGGGGCAGAACACCGGGGAGCTGTTTTTT CASQGQNTGELFF
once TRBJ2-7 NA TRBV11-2 TGTGCCAGCAGCTTAGAGGCCAGGGTCAGGTCTGGGTTTAGCTACGAGCAGTACTTC CASSLEARVRSGFSYEQYF
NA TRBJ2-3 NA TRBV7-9 TGTGCCAGCAGCTTACGAGATACGCAGTATTTT CASSLRDTQYF
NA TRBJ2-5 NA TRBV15 TGTGCCACCAGCAGAGATGGGGCATACCAAGAGACCCAGTACTTC CATSRDGAYQETQYF
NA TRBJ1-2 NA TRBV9 TGTGCCAGCAGCGTAGCTCTAACGGACACGAATGGCTACACCTTC CASSVALTDTNGYTF
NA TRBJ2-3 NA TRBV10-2 TGCGCCAGCAGTGTCACGGGCGGGAGCACAGATACGCAGTATTTT CASSVTGGSTDTQYF
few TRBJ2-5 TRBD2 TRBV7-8 TGTGCCAGCAACGACCAAGGACTAGCGGAGACCTTCCAAGAGACCCAGTACTTC CASNDQGLAETFQETQYF
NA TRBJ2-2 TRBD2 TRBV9 TGTGCCAGCAGCGCGAGCGGGGGCGGGGAGCTGTTTTTT CASSASGGGELFF
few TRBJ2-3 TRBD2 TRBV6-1 TGTGCCAGCAGTGAGCCAGCGGGAAGAGGGGATACGCAGTATTTT CASSEPAGRGDTQYF
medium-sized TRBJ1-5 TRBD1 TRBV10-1 TGCGCCAGTCGGACAGGGGAGGAACAGCCCCAGCATTTT CASRTGEEQPQHF
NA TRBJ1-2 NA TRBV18 TGTGCCAGCTCAGCCTACCGGGATAATTTTCATGGCTACACCTTC CASSAYRDNFHGYTF
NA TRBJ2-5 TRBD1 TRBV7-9 TGTGCCAGCAGACAAACAGGGGGCCAAGAGACCCAGTACTTC CASRQTGGQETQYF